This T cell receptor (beta chain) was recovered during a study of T cell responses to AZD1222 COVID-19 vaccine. Overall study context: Pooling was applied to second doses at about 4 or about 12 weeks. Overall study results and limits: Donors were mostly white British, more females; clonal diversity possibly underestimated. Spike-specific TCR breadth and depth both grew after two AZD1222 doses.

V lost 6 bases and J 5 bases, leaving 11 bases between the germline ends. The CDR3 is 13 amino acids. Looked up from germline, CDR1 is SGHTA and CDR2 is FQGNSA. With regard to this clone: The antigen remains unidentified.

Assay: immunoSEQ multiplex PCR; the TCRdb copy retains only in-frame clones and omits some. The sample lists 150,000 or so clones, about nine tenths occurring once. This TCR came from an adult in good health. The chain couples TRBV7-2 to TRBJ1-5, with D uncertain. The sequencing used peripheral blood, collected on day 0 of AZD1222 vaccination. CDR3: CASSPDGDQPQHF. CDR3 nucleotides: TGTGCCAGCAGTCCAGACGGCGATCAGCCCCAGCATTTT.